The rows below give T cell receptor beta chains drawn from one sample of a study of T cells in tuberculosis. Data came from immunoSEQ multiplex PCR; TCRdb stores just in-frame clones and leaves some out. The sample has about 22,000 clones, about 96% seen once. The sample consisted of PBMCs. These receptors all come from a donor aged 10-29 years with latent tuberculosis or without tuberculosis infection. Both conserved end residues are trimmed from each CDR3. Part of the rows lack a size; the others show once, few, many or a class for expanded clones.

v_gene	abundance	j_gene	len	CDR3aa
TRBV19	-	TRBJ2-3	15	ASSSRRIAGGRDTQY
TRBV6-1	-	TRBJ1-5	12	ASTVGGTDQPQH
TRBV7-2	-	TRBJ2-7	12	ATSSTGGPYEQY
TRBV2	-	TRBJ2-7	11	ASSERGLNEQY
TRBV7-2	once	TRBJ2-5	11	ASSPSLERTQY
TRBV4-1	-	TRBJ1-5	16	ASSQDWAQRPMNQPQH
TRBV12-5	-	TRBJ1-2	14	ASGLALRPGGSGYT
TRBV19	-	TRBJ1-4	19	ASSSPQSYRGLETPNEKLF
TRBV11-2	-	TRBJ2-2	15	ASSFFASGENTGELF
TRBV4-1	-	TRBJ2-5	12	ASSQQGAGETQY
TRBV4-1	-	TRBJ1-1	13	ASSQGSVRGTEAF
TRBV19	-	TRBJ2-7	12	ASSIGKDSYEQY
TRBV12-5	-	TRBJ2-7	12	ASGLTDRPYEQY
TRBV27	-	TRBJ2-7	11	ASSAPYRAEQY